What follows are 8 T cell receptor beta chains derived from one specimen sequenced in a study of cytomegalovirus exposure and HLA in healthy donors. A multiplex PCR was run with 60 Vbeta primers and 13 Jbeta primers. Generated by immunoSEQ multiplex PCR, the TCRdb table keeps only in-frame clones and is missing some. Seen here are about 160,000 clones, less than 90% observed once, and the top ten hold roughly 6.3%. The sequenced sample consisted of PBMCs. These receptors were collected from a male donor in good health and CMV-seropositive.

V gene TRBV27 combines with J gene TRBJ2-2, with 11 bases that match TRBD2. V lost 6 bases and J lost 4; bases outside the gene matches: 4. Germline loops: CDR1 MNHEY, CDR2 SMNVEV (reference sequence). This CDR3 has 15 residues. CDR3: CASRLLAGATGELFF. CDR3 in DNA: TGTGCCAGCAGATTACTAGCGGGAGCCACCGGGGAGCTGTTTTTT.

The chain combines TRBV7-9 with TRBJ2-3; D perhaps matches TRBD2 (6 bases). The germline V gene has CDR1 SEHNR and CDR2 FQNEAQ (reference sequence). This CDR3 is built from 12 residues. V lost 11 bases to trimming and J lost 6 bases, with 15 bases between them. CDR3 amino acids: CAVGGVEDTQYF. CDR3 nucleotide sequence: TGTGCCGTCGGGGGTGTCGAGGATACGCAGTATTTT.

This clone is a singleton in its sample. At the DNA level, this CDR3 is encoded by other sequences in the same sample as well. The V and J genes are TRBV7-9 and TRBJ2-1; the D gene is possibly TRBD1 (6 bases). The V end lost 5 bases, the J end lost 4 bases, and 9 bases lay between the germline ends. Germline-derived CDR1 and CDR2 are SEHNR and FQNEAQ (reference sequence). This CDR3 contains 13 residues. In nucleotides, the CDR3 is TGTGCCAGCAGCCTCGGACAGTACAATGAGCAGTTCTTC. It encodes CASSLGQYNEQFF.

A few counts support this clone. The chain employs TRBV11-2 and TRBJ1-4; tentative D call: TRBD1 (5 bases). The CDR3 extends over 15 amino acids. The V gene lost 2 bases and the J gene lost 7 bases, with 14 bases spanning the gap. Germline CDR1 and CDR2: SGHAT and FQNNGV. The CDR3 DNA sequence: TGTGCCAGCAGCTTATCCGGAGGGGAATTTGAAAAACTGTTTTTT. As protein: CASSLSGGEFEKLFF.

As concerns this clone: The junction does not match germline at one end; this may be a read error. The chain uses TRBV7-7 and TRBJ2-2; 7 bases align to TRBD2. Germline V gene sequence: CDR1 SSHAT, CDR2 FNYEAQ (reference sequence). CDR3 size: 14 residues. The CDR3 loop reads CASSLEKRGGELFF. The CDR3 coding sequence is TGTGCTAGCAGCTTAGAAAAGCGGGGCGGGGAGCTGTTTTTT.

The V gene is TRBV12-5, the J gene TRBJ1-5; 8 bases are shared with TRBD1. This CDR3 spans 12 amino acids. Germline loops: CDR1 LGHNT, CDR2 FRNRAP. The trim removed 5 bases at V and 6 bases at J, leaving 0 bases unmatched. The CDR3 loop reads CASGQGAQPQHF. In DNA, the CDR3 is TGTGCTAGTGGTCAGGGGGCTCAGCCCCAGCATTTT.

This clone was detected only a few times. The chain recombines TRBV7-9 with TRBJ1-4; 8 bases are a match to TRBD1. J lost 0 bases, V lost 5 bases, and 2 bases had no gene match. There are 15 residues in the CDR3. Germline V gene lookup returns CDR1 SEHNR and CDR2 FQNEAQ (reference sequence). The CDR3 here is CASSPTGATNEKLFF. CDR3 in DNA: TGTGCCAGCAGCCCGACAGGGGCAACTAATGAAAAACTGTTTTTT.

The V and J genes are TRBV5-4 and TRBJ2-7; the match to TRBD2 covers 8 bases. With 4 bases clipped from V and 3 bases from J, the junction kept 3 bases outside the gene matches. Germline values: CDR1 SGHNT, CDR2 YYREEE (reference sequence). This CDR3 region has 13 residues. CDR3 sequence: CASSPSGSYEQYF. The DNA of the CDR3 is TGTGCCAGCAGCCCAAGCGGGAGCTACGAGCAGTACTTC.